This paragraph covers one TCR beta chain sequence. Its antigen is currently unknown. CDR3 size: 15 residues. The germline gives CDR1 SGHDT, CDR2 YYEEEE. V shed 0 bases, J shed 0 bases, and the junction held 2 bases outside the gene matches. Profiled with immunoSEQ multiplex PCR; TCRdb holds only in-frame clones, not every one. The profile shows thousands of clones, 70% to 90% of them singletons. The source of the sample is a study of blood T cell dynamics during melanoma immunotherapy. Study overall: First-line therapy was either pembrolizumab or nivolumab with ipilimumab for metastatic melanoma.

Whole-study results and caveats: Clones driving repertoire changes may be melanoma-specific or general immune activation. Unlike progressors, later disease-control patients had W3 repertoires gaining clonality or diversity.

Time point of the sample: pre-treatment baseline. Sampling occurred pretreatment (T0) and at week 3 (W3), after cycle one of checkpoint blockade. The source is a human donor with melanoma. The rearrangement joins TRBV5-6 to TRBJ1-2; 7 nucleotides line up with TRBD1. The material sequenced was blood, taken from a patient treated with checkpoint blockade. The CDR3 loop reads CASSLGQGANYGYTF. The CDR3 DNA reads TGTGCCAGCAGCTTGGGTCAGGGGGCTAACTATGGCTACACCTTC. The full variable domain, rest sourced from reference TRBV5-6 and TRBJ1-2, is DAGVTQSPTHLIKTRGQQVTLRCSPKSGHDTVSWYQQALGQGPQFIFQYYEEEERQRGNFPDRFSGHQFPNYSSELNVNALLLGDSALYLCASSLGQGANYGYTFGSGTRLTVV.